This T cell receptor (beta chain) was recorded in a study of T cells in Graves' hyperthyroidism and ophthalmopathy. Points from the study as a whole: Model-based prediction identified ophthalmopathy a median about 6.8 months prior to its onset.

A word on this clonotype: The antigen is undetermined.

Graves' hyperthyroidism qualified as stable when ophthalmopathy did not progress within 18 months. Hyperthyroidism had been newly diagnosed in patients aged 18 to 65, and its duration was under 2 months. Reasons for excluding patients were uncontrolled infection, other autoimmune disease, pregnancy or lactation. V was pared by 5 bases and J by 2 bases, with 25 bases between. In germline, CDR1 is SGHRS, CDR2 YFSETQ. The CDR3 has 18 residues. Researchers amplified the TCR beta CDR3 regions from RNA transcripts. A set of HTBI primers served as the primers for a first-round RT-PCR of the TCR CDR3. TCRdb passed the multiplex PCR reads through MiXCR, listing each CDR3 protein once. The sample lists approximately 320,000 distinct CDR3 sequences, about 15% seen once, with 33% in the top ten.

The V gene is TRBV5-1, the J gene TRBJ1-1; D possibly corresponds to TRBD1 (6 bases). Source material: blood. The sequence came from a man under 40 with Graves' hyperthyroidism. The CDR3 bases are TGCGCCAGCAGGGTTGGGCGGGCCGGTTTGGACAGCAACACTGAAGCTTTCTTT. Translating gives CASRVGRAGLDSNTEAFF. Full variable domain (rest looked up from reference TRBV5-1 and TRBJ1-1): KAGVTQTPRYLIKTRGQQVTLSCSPISGHRSVSWYQQTPGQGLQFLFEYFSETQRNKGNFPGRFSGRQFSNSRSEMNVSTLELGDSALYLCASRVGRAGLDSNTEAFFGQGTRLTVV.